This passage covers 5 T cell receptor beta chains from one sample sequenced in a study of graft-versus-host responses after intestinal transplantation. The repertoire was sequenced with immunoSEQ multiplex PCR; TCRdb's copy has only in-frame clones and lacks some. The repertoire holds approximately 9,600 clones, nearly 95% seen once, with about 3.7% in the top ten. Sequencing used PBMCs, obtained approximately 40 days after intestinal transplantation. These TCRs come from a human patient who received an intestinal transplant, so some T cells may come from the graft donor.

Here the CDR3 reads CASSLSGGAEGYTF. DNA of the CDR3: TGTGCCAGCAGTTTATCTGGGGGCGCCGAGGGCTACACCTTC. V gene TRBV27 combines with J gene TRBJ1-2, with TRBD1 as a possible D gene (6 bases). CDR3 length: 14 amino acids. Germline CDR1 reads MNHEY; CDR2 reads SMNVEV (reference sequence). The V end lost 0 bases, the J end lost 8 bases, and 13 bases lay between the germline ends.

The chain combines TRBV6-1 with TRBJ1-1, with TRBD1 as a possible D gene (5 bases). The V end lost 8 bases, the J end lost 0 bases, and 13 bases lay between the germline ends. Germline-derived CDR1 and CDR2 are MNHNS and SASEGT. This CDR3 spans 14 amino acids. CDR3 loop: CASGRWGMNTEAFF. The CDR3 DNA follows: TGTGCCAGCGGGAGGTGGGGGATGAACACTGAAGCTTTCTTT.

The J gene is TRBJ1-6, the V gene TRBV5-1; D is unclear. Germline CDR1 is SGHRS and CDR2 is YFSETQ. Deletions cut 0 bases from V and 6 bases from J, with 10 bases between. This CDR3 has 15 amino acids. In nucleotides, the CDR3 is TGCGCCAGCAGCTTGGTTGGGCTTTCTAATTCACCCCTCCACTTT. Translated: CASSLVGLSNSPLHF.

The chain couples TRBV9 to TRBJ1-6; tentatively, D is TRBD1 (6 bases). This CDR3 contains 15 residues. V lost 4 bases, J lost 7 bases, and 15 bases lay in between. CDR1 and CDR2 from the germline V gene are SGDLS and YYNGEE. For the CDR3, the DNA is TGTGCCAGCAGCTCATCCGGGACACTCAATTCACCCCTCCACTTT. Its protein product is CASSSSGTLNSPLHF.

The rearrangement joins TRBV15 to TRBJ1-2, with D possibly TRBD1 on 6 matching bases. The CDR3 is made up of 16 amino acids. Between the trimmed V and J ends, which lost 1 base and 6 bases, there was a span of 18 bases. Germline V lookup: CDR1 LNHNV, CDR2 YYDKDF (reference sequence). As DNA, the CDR3 is TGTGCCACCAGCAGAGGGGGAGGGGGGGCCTTAAATGGCTACACCTTC. This encodes CATSRGGGGALNGYTF.